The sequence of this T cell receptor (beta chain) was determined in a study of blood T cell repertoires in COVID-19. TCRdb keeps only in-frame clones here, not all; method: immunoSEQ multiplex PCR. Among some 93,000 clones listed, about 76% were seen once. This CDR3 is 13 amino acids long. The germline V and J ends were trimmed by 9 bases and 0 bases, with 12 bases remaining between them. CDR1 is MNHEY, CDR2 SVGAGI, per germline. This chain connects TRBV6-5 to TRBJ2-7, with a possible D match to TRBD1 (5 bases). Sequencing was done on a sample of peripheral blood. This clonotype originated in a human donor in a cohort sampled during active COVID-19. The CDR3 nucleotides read TGTGCCAGTGGGGCGGTGAGCTCCTACGAGCAGTACTTC. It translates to CASGAVSSYEQYF.